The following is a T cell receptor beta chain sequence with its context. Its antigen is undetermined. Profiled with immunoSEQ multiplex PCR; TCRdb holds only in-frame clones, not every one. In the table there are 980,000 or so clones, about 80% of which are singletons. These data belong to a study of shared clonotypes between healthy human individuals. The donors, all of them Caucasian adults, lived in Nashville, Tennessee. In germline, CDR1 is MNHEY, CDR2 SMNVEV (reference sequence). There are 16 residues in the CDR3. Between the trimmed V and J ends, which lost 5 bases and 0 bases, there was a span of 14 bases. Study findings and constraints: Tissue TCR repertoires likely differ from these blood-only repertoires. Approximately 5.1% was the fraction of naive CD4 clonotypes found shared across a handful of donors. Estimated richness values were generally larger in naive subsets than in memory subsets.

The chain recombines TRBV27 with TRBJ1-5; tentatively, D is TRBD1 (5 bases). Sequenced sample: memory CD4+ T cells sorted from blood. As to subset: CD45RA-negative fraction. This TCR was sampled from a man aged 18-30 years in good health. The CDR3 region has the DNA TGTGCCAGCAGTCCTCGGGACCGTGGTAGCAATCAGCCCCAGCATTTT. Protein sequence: CASSPRDRGSNQPQHF.